A selection of T cell receptor beta chains follows, all from one sample in a study of naive and memory T cell subsets. TCRdb re-called the 5' RACE reads through MiXCR, storing one row per CDR3 protein. The sample consists of 50,000 to 65,000 distinct CDR3 sequences, under 10% of them appearing once. Receptors were obtained from a female donor in good health. The CDR3 runs from the conserved cysteine through the conserved F or W. The D gene is left open where the match is weak. A clone size is listed for some rows: how often the clone was seen (once, few, many), or a class if it is expanded.

CDR3nt | CDR3aa | abundance | v_gene | d_gene | j_gene
TGTGCCAGCAGTTACCCATTTCCGGCGGGACTCCGGGGCGAGACCCAGTACTTC | CASSYPFPAGLRGETQYF | few | TRBV7-9 | - | TRBJ2-5
TGTGCCATTCGACTAGCACCTCTCCTCGAGCAGTACTTC | CAIRLAPLLEQYF | many | TRBV6-6 | TRBD2 | TRBJ2-7
TGTGCCAGCAGCCGGGACAGGGAAGTGGATACGCAGTATTTT | CASSRDREVDTQYF | many | TRBV7-9 | TRBD1 | TRBJ2-3
TGTGCCAGCAGTGGACAGGGGATGGGGACAGATACGCAGTATTTT | CASSGQGMGTDTQYF | - | TRBV2 | TRBD1 | TRBJ2-3
TGTGCCAGCAGCATCCGGAGACAAGCCGAAGCTTTCTTT | CASSIRRQAEAFF | many | TRBV11-2 | - | TRBJ1-1
TGTGCCAGCACGCCCGCGGGTGTTCGGGGGCTCACTGAAGCTTTCTTT | CASTPAGVRGLTEAFF | many | TRBV11-2 | - | TRBJ1-1
TGTGCCAGCAGCTTAGACCGAGAGACCCAGTACTTC | CASSLDRETQYF | - | TRBV7-2 | - | TRBJ2-5
TGTGCCAGCACCCCGTCCTTCGGCAGGGGAGAAGGGTACACTGAAGCTTTCTTT | CASTPSFGRGEGYTEAFF | few | TRBV11-2 | - | TRBJ1-1
TGTGCCAGTAGTATAGATTTAGGGGGGAATGAGCAGTTCTTC | CASSIDLGGNEQFF | - | TRBV19 | - | TRBJ2-1
TGTGCCAGCTCACCATTAGGGAGAGGAGAGAACATTCAGTACTTC | CASSPLGRGENIQYF | few | TRBV18 | - | TRBJ2-4
TGTGCCAGCAGTTACCTAGGATCCTACAATGAGCAGTTCTTC | CASSYLGSYNEQFF | few | TRBV6-2/TRBV6-3 | - | TRBJ2-1
TGCGCCAGCGGGACAGGGAATGGAAACACCATATATTTT | CASGTGNGNTIYF | many | TRBV5-1 | TRBD1 | TRBJ1-3
TGTGCCAGCAGTACAGGGTATGGCTACACCTTC | CASSTGYGYTF | - | TRBV12-3/TRBV12-4 | - | TRBJ1-2
TGTGCCAGCAGCTTAGGCATCTTGGAAAAGACCCAGTACTTC | CASSLGILEKTQYF | - | TRBV7-9 | - | TRBJ2-5
TGTGCCAGCAGTTACCCCCCATATAGGCCAAGTAGCACAGATACGCAGTATTTT | CASSYPPYRPSSTDTQYF | many | TRBV6-5 | - | TRBJ2-3
TGTGCCAGTAGTACGGCCGGGACGCTTTACACTGAAGCTTTCTTT | CASSTAGTLYTEAFF | few | TRBV19 | - | TRBJ1-1
TGCAGCGCTATCACCCCCCCTAACCCGGGACCCCGGGGGTACGAGCAGTACTTC | CSAITPPNPGPRGYEQYF | few | TRBV29-1 | - | TRBJ2-7
TGTGCCAGCAGTAGGACAGAGACGACCGGGGAGCTGTTTTTT | CASSRTETTGELFF | - | TRBV2 | - | TRBJ2-2
TGTGCCAGCAGCCAATATTCCCGTTTGGATGGGCAGTTCTTC | CASSQYSRLDGQFF | - | TRBV4-2 | - | TRBJ2-1
TGTGCCATTCTTCCCTCGGGACTTCCCGAGCAGTACTTC | CAILPSGLPEQYF | - | TRBV19 | - | TRBJ2-7
TGTGCCAGTAGTATATTAGGGCAGGCACGTGGCTACACCTTC | CASSILGQARGYTF | few | TRBV19 | - | TRBJ1-2
TGTGCCATCAGTCCGACAGGGGACGAGTATGGCGACACCTTC | CAISPTGDEYGDTF | few | TRBV10-3 | TRBD1 | TRBJ1-2
TGTGCCAGCAGCCTGATTGGGGCCGCAAACAATGAGCAGTTCTTC | CASSLIGAANNEQFF | many | TRBV3-1 | - | TRBJ2-1
TGTGCCAGCAGCCTCAGGGACAGGGGGTACTATGGCTACACCTTC | CASSLRDRGYYGYTF | - | TRBV5-4 | TRBD1 | TRBJ1-2